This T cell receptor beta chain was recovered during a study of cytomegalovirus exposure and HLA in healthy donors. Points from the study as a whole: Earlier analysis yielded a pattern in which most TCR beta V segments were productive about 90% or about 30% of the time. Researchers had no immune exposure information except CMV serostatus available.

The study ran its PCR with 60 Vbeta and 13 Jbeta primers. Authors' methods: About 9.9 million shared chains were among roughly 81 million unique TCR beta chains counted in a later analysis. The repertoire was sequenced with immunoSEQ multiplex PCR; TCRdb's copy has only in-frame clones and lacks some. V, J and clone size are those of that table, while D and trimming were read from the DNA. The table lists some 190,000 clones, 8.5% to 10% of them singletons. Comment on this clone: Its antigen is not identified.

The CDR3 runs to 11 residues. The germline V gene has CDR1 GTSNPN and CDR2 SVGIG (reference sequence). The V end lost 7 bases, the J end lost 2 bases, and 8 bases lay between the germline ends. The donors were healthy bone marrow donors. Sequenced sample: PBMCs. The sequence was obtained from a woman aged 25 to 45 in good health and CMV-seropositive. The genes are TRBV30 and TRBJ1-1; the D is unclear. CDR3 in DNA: TGTGCCTCGGTCTCTAACACTGAAGCTTTCTTT. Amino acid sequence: CASVSNTEAFF.